These 3 T cell receptor beta chains were sequenced from one sample in a study of blood T cells in healthy people across ages. Using a J-beta primer mix together with a sample-barcoded 5' primer, a second PCR was run for about 6 to 11 cycles. TCRdb passed the 5' RACE reads through MiXCR, listing each CDR3 protein once. Counted here are 660,000 or so distinct CDR3 sequences, under 70% occurring once; the ten biggest clones make up over 30%. What was sequenced was blood. Receptors originate from a man between 60 and 75 years old in good health.

The CDR3 region has the DNA TGCAGCGTTGAATGGTTGGGAGGGGGGGCAGATACGCAGTATTTT. It encodes CSVEWLGGGADTQYF. The chain recombines TRBV29-1 with TRBJ2-3; tentatively, D is TRBD2 (7 bases). V gave up 2 bases and J gave up 4 bases, with 16 bases separating them. CDR3 size: 15 residues. The V gene's germline CDR1 is SQVTM and CDR2 ANQGSEA.

The chain carries TRBV29-1 and TRBJ2-5; D not certain. With the DNA end fitting TRBJ2-1 better, the J assignment may be wrong. The CDR3 covers 13 residues. Looked up from germline, CDR1 is SQVTM and CDR2 is ANQGSEA. The CDR3 DNA is TGCAGCGCTAGGACGGACCCCCCTGAGACCCAGTTCTTC. Encoded protein: CSARTDPPETQFF.

This clonotype appeared once. This rearrangement joins TRBV28 to TRBJ1-2; D might be TRBD1 (5 bases). Germline assignment: CDR1 MDHEN and CDR2 SYDVKM. The CDR3 is 12 residues long. The germline V and J ends were trimmed by 2 bases and 10 bases, with 11 bases remaining between them. The CDR3 reads CASSLGATSYTF. DNA for the CDR3: TGTGCCAGCAGTTTAGGGGCCACCTCCTACACCTTC.